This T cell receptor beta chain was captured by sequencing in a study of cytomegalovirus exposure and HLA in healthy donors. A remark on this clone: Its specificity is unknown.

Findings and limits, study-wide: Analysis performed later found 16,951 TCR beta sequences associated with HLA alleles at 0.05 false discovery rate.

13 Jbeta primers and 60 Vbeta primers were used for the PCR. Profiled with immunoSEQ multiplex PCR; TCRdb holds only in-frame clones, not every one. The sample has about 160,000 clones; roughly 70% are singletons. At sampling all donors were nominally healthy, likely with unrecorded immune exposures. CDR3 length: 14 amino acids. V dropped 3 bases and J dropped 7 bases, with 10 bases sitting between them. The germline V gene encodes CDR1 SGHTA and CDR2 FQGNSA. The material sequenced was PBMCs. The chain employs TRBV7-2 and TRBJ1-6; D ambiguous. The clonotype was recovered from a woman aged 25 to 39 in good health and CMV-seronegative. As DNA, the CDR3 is TGTGCCAGCAGCTTCATGACACTCAATTCACCCCTCCACTTT. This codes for CASSFMTLNSPLHF.